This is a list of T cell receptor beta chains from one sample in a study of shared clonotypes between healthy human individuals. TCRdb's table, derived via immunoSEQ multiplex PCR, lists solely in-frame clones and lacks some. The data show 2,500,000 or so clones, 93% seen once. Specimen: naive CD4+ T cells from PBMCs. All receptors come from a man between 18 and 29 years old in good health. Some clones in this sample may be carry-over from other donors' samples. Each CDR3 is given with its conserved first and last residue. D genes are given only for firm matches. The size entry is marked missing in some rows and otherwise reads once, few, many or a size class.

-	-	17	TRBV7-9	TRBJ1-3	CASSLEGGRHSGNTIYF	TGTGCCAGCAGCTTAGAGGGGGGACGGCACTCTGGAAACACCATATATTTT
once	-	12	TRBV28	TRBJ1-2	CASSPGLSGYTF	TGTGCCAGCAGTCCAGGTTTGAGTGGCTACACCTTC
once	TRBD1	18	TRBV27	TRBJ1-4	CASSSPTQGVGTNEKLFF	TGTGCCAGCAGTTCACCGACGCAGGGGGTAGGGACTAATGAAAAACTGTTTTTT
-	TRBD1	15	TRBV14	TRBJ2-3	CASSRGQGRTDTQYF	TGTGCCAGCAGCCGGGGACAGGGCCGCACAGATACGCAGTATTTT
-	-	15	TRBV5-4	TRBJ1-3	CASSQQGDDGNTIYF	TGTGCCAGCAGCCAACAGGGTGACGATGGAAACACCATATATTTT
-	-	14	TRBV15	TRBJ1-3	CATSRGASGNTIYF	TGTGCCACCAGCAGAGGAGCCTCTGGAAACACCATATATTTT
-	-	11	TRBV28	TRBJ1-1	CASSLDTEAFF	TGTGCCAGCAGCCTGGACACTGAAGCTTTCTTT
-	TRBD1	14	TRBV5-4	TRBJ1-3	CASSPGTEGNTIYF	TGTGCCAGCAGCCCGGGGACAGAAGGAAACACCATATATTTT
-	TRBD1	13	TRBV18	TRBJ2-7	CASSPGTGSEQYF	TGTGCCAGCTCACCAGGGACAGGCTCCGAGCAGTACTTC
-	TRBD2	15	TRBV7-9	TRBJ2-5	CASSFSGRDQETQYF	TGTGCCAGCAGCTTTAGCGGGAGGGACCAAGAGACCCAGTACTTC
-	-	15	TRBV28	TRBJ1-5	CASSLATGQNQPQHF	TGTGCCAGCAGTTTAGCTACAGGGCAAAATCAGCCCCAGCATTTT
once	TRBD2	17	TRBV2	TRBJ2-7	CASSDNRASGKSYEQYF	TGTGCCAGCAGTGATAATCGGGCTAGCGGAAAATCCTACGAGCAGTACTTC
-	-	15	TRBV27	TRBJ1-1	CASTSRDPVNTEAFF	TGTGCCAGCACCTCGAGGGACCCGGTGAACACTGAAGCTTTCTTT
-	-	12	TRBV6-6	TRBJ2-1	CVSSYPVDEQFF	TGTGTCAGCAGTTACCCTGTTGATGAGCAGTTCTTC
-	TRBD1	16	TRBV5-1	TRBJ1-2	CASSPLGQGAAYGYTF	TGCGCCAGCAGCCCCCTGGGACAGGGGGCCGCTTATGGCTACACCTTC
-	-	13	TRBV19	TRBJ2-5	CASSISHQETQYF	TGTGCCAGTAGTATATCACACCAAGAGACCCAGTACTTC
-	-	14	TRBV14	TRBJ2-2	CASSQQGIAGELFF	TGTGCCAGCAGCCAACAGGGGATAGCCGGGGAGCTGTTTTTT
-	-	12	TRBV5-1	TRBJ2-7	CASSPGHHEQYF	TGCGCCAGCAGCCCGGGACACCACGAGCAGTACTTC
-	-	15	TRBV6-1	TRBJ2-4	CASSEWGGTGNIQYF	TGTGCCAGCAGTGAATGGGGGGGGACAGGAAACATTCAGTACTTC
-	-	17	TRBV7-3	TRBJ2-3	CASSLLSRRQSTDTQYF	TGTGCCAGCAGCTTATTATCGCGGAGGCAGAGCACAGATACGCAGTATTTT
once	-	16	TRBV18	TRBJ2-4	CASSPREREAENIQYF	TGTGCCAGCTCACCCAGGGAACGTGAAGCCGAAAACATTCAGTACTTC
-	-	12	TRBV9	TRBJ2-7	CASSGYGGEQYF	TGTGCCAGCAGCGGGTACGGAGGGGAGCAGTACTTC
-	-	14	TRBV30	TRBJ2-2	CAWSDPGVAGELFF	TGTGCCTGGAGTGACCCGGGTGTCGCCGGGGAGCTGTTTTTT
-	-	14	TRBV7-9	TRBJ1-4	CASSLIPDNEKLFF	TGTGCCAGCAGCTTGATCCCGGATAATGAAAAACTGTTTTTT
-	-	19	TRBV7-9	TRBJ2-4	CASSYHGGTLARAKNIQYF	TGTGCCAGCAGCTATCATGGGGGGACCCTCGCACGGGCCAAAAACATTCAGTACTTC
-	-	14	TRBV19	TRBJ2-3	CATQRSGSGSWQYF	TGTGCCACCCAACGGAGCGGGTCCGGTTCCTGGCAGTATTTT
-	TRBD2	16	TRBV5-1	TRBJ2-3	CASSLGDYASTDTQYF	TGCGCCAGCAGCTTGGGGGACTACGCCAGCACAGATACGCAGTATTTT
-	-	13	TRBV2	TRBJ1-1	CASSASRNTEAFF	TGTGCCAGCAGTGCGTCAAGGAACACTGAAGCTTTCTTT
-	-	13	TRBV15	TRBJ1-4	CATSRGDAEKLFF	TGTGCCACCAGCAGAGGGGACGCGGAAAAACTGTTTTTT
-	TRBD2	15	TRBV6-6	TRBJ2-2	CASSYGTRNTGELFF	TGTGCCAGCAGTTACGGGACTAGGAACACCGGGGAGCTGTTTTTT
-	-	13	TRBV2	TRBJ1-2	CASSADRRYGYTF	TGTGCCAGCAGCGCCGACAGGAGATATGGCTACACCTTC
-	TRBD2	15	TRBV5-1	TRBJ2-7	CASSFGGEGAYEQYF	TGCGCCAGCAGTTTTGGCGGGGAGGGCGCCTACGAGCAGTACTTC
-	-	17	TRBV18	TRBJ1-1	CASSPIAADIVITEAFF	TGTGCCAGCTCACCAATCGCGGCAGACATTGTCATCACTGAAGCTTTCTTT
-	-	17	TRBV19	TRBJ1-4	CASSSPGDSATNEKLFF	TGTGCCAGTAGCTCCCCGGGGGATTCTGCAACTAATGAAAAACTGTTTTTT
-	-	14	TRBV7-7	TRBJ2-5	CASSSSPHKGTQYF	TGTGCCAGCAGCTCTTCTCCACACAAGGGGACCCAGTACTTC
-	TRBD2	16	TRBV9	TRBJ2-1	CASSVVLTPGGNEQFF	TGTGCCAGCAGCGTAGTGCTGACCCCGGGGGGCAATGAGCAGTTCTTC
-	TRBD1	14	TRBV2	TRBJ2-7	CASNPGTAPYEQYF	TGTGCCAGCAACCCCGGGACAGCTCCCTACGAGCAGTACTTC
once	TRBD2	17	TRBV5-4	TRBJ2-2	CASSRWATSGNTGELFF	TGTGCCAGCAGCAGGTGGGCGACTAGCGGAAACACCGGGGAGCTGTTTTTT
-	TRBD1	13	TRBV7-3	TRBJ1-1	CASSVRGPTEAFF	TGTGCCAGCAGCGTCAGGGGGCCCACTGAAGCTTTCTTT
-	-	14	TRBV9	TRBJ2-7	CASSVGGNSYEQYF	TGTGCCAGCAGCGTAGGGGGCAACTCCTACGAGCAGTACTTC
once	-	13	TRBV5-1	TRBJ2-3	CASSAGGTDTQYF	TGCGCCAGCTCGGCAGGGGGCACAGATACGCAGTATTTT
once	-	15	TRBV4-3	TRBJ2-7	CASSYNARGSYEQYF	TGCGCCAGCAGCTACAATGCTAGGGGTTCCTACGAGCAGTACTTC
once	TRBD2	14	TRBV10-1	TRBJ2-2	CASSEVAGLGELFF	TGCGCCAGCAGTGAGGTAGCGGGACTGGGGGAGCTGTTTTTT
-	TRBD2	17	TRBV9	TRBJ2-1	CASSVEIAGGTYNEQFF	TGTGCCAGCAGCGTAGAGATAGCGGGGGGGACCTACAATGAGCAGTTCTTC